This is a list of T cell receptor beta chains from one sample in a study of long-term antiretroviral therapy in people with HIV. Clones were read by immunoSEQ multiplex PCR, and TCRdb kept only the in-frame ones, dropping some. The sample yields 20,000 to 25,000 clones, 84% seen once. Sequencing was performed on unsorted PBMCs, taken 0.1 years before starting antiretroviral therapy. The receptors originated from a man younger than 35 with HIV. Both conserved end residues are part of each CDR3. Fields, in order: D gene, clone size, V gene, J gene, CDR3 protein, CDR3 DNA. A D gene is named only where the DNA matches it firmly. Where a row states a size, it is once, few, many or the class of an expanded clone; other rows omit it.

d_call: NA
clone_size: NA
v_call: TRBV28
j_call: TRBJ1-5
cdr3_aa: CASSFRGRSGNQPQHF
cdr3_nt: TGTGCCAGCAGTTTCCGGGGGAGGTCTGGAAATCAGCCCCAGCATTTT

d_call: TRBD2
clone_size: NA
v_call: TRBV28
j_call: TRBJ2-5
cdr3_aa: CASTLGGEETQYF
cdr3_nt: TGTGCCAGCACCCTGGGGGGGGAAGAGACCCAGTACTTC

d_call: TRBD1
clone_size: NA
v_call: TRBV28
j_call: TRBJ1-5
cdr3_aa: CASSPWDVGDRVYSNQPQHF
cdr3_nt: TGTGCCAGCAGTCCTTGGGATGTGGGGGACAGGGTTTATAGCAATCAGCCCCAGCATTTT

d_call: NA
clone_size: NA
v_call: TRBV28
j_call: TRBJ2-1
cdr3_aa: CASSPTHNEQFF
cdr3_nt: TGTGCCAGCAGCCCCACCCACAATGAGCAGTTCTTC

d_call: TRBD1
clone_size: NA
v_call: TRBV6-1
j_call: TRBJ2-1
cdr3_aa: CASSVQGDASPEQFF
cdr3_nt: TGTGCCAGCAGTGTACAGGGGGACGCGAGCCCGGAGCAGTTCTTC

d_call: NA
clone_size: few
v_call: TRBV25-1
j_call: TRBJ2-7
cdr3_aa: CASSQTGYEQYF
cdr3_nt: TGTGCCAGCTCCCAGACAGGATACGAGCAGTACTTC

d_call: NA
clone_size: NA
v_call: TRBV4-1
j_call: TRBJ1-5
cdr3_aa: CASSQRGVGNQPQHF
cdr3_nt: TGCGCCAGCAGCCAAAGAGGGGTCGGCAATCAGCCCCAGCATTTT

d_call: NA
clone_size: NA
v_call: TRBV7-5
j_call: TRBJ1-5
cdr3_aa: CARSAPYRGHQPQHF
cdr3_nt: TGTGCCAGAAGCGCTCCCTACAGGGGGCATCAGCCCCAGCATTTT

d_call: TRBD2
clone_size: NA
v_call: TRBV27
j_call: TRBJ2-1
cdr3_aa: CASSLLALAGYEQFF
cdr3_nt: TGTGCCAGCAGTTTATTGGCTTTAGCGGGATATGAGCAGTTCTTC

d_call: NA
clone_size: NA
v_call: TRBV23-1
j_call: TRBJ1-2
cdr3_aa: CASSQSSAVYGYTF
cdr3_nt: TGCGCCAGCAGTCAATCGTCGGCAGTGTATGGCTACACCTTC

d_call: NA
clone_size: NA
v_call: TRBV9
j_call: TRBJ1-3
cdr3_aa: CASSGGTPGNTIYF
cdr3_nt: TGTGCCAGCAGCGGAGGGACGCCTGGAAACACCATATATTTT

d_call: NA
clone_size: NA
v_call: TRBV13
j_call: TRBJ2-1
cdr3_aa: CASSLGRPSRRNEQFF
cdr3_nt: TGTGCCAGCAGCTTAGGCCGCCCCTCCAGACGCAATGAGCAGTTCTTC

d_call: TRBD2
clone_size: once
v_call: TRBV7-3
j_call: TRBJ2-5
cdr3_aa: CASSPRGSGTLQETQYF
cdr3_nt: TGTGCCAGCAGCCCCCGGGGTAGCGGGACTCTCCAAGAGACCCAGTACTTC

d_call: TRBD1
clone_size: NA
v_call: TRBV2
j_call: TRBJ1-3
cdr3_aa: CASNGQGAVGNTIYF
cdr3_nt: TGTGCCAGCAATGGACAGGGCGCAGTGGGAAACACCATATATTTT

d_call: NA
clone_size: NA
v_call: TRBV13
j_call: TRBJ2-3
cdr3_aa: CASSRRTSTDTQYF
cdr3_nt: TGTGCCAGCAGCCGACGGACTAGCACAGATACGCAGTATTTT

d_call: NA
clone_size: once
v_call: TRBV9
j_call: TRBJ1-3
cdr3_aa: CASSVAPTAGNTIYF
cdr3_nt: TGTGCCAGCAGCGTAGCTCCGACAGCCGGAAACACCATATATTTT

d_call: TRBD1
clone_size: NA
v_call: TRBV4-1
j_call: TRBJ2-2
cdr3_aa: CASSPIPSTGGRTGELFF
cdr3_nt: TGCGCCAGCAGCCCTATACCGAGTACAGGGGGACGCACCGGGGAGCTGTTTTTT

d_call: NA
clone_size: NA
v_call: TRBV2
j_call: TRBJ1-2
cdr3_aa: CASSEGGRWYGYTF
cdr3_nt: TGTGCCAGCAGTGAAGGGGGGCGGTGGTATGGCTACACCTTC

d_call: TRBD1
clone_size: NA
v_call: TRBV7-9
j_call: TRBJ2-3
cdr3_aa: CASSWTGGSTDTQYF
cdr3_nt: TGTGCCAGCAGCTGGACAGGGGGTTCGACAGATACGCAGTATTTT

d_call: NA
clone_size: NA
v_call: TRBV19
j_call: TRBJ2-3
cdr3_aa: CASSITAPTDTQYF
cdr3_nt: TGTGCCAGTAGTATAACAGCACCCACAGATACGCAGTATTTT

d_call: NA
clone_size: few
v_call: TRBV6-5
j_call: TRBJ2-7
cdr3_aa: CASSPGGYEQYF
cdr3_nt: TGTGCCAGCAGCCCTGGGGGATACGAGCAGTACTTC

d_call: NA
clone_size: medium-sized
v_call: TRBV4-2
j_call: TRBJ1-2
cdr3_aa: CASSQDWGDDYGYTF
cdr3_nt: TGTGCCAGCAGCCAAGATTGGGGTGACGACTATGGCTACACCTTC

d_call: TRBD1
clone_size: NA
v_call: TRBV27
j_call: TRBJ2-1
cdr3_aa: CASSLSRQGEQFF
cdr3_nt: TGTGCCAGCAGTTTATCCCGACAGGGTGAGCAGTTCTTC

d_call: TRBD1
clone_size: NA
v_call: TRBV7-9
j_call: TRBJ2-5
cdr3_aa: CASSLLTGGGETQYF
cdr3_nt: TGTGCCAGCAGCTTACTGACAGGGGGAGGTGAGACCCAGTACTTC

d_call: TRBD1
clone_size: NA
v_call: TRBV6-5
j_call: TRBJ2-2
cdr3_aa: CASGQGHPGELFF
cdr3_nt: TGTGCCTCGGGACAGGGCCATCCCGGGGAGCTGTTTTTT

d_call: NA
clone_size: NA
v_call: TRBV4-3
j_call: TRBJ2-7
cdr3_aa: CASSLQSGRDEQYF
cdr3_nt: TGCGCCAGCAGCCTACAATCGGGGCGAGACGAGCAGTACTTC

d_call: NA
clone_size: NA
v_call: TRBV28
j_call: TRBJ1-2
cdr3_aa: CASSFGGGAGGYTF
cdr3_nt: TGTGCCAGCAGTTTTGGGGGAGGAGCCGGTGGCTACACCTTC

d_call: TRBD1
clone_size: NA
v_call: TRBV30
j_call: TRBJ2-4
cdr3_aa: CAWSVNRGNIQYF
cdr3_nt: TGTGCCTGGAGTGTAAACAGGGGAAACATTCAGTACTTC

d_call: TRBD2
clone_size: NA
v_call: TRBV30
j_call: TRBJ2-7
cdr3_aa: CAWSWGEGVYEQYF
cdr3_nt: TGTGCCTGGAGCTGGGGGGAGGGTGTCTACGAGCAGTACTTC

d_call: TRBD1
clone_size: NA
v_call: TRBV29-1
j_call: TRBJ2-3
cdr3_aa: CSVEGQGVGTDTQYF
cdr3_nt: TGCAGCGTCGAAGGACAGGGGGTTGGCACAGATACGCAGTATTTT

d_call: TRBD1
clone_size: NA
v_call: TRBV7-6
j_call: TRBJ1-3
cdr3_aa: CASSPGQGQGNTIYF
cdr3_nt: TGTGCCAGCAGCCCAGGACAGGGGCAAGGAAACACCATATATTTT

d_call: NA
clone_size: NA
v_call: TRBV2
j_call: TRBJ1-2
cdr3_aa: CASSAGNYGYTF
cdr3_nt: TGTGCCAGCAGCGCCGGGAACTATGGCTACACCTTC

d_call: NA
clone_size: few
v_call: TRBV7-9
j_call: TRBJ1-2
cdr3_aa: CASSLDLANYGYTF
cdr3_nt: TGTGCCAGCAGCTTAGACTTAGCTAACTATGGCTACACCTTC

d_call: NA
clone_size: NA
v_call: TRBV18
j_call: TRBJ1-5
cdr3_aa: CASSPIDTFNQPQHF
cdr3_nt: TGTGCCAGCTCACCTATAGACACCTTCAATCAGCCCCAGCATTTT

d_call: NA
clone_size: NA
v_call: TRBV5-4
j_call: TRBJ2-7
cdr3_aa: CASSLLWGDRMDEQYF
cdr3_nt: TGTGCCAGCAGCCTGCTTTGGGGAGACAGGATGGACGAGCAGTACTTC

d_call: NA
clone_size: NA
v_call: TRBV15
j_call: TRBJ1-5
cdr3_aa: CATSRDGSSGQPQHF
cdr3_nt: TGTGCCACCAGCAGAGATGGAAGCAGCGGTCAGCCCCAGCATTTT

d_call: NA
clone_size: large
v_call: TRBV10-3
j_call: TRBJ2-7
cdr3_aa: CAISESLANYEQYF
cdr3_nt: TGTGCCATCAGTGAGTCCTTAGCGAACTACGAGCAGTACTTC

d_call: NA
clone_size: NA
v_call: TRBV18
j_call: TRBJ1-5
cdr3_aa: CASSPDGKTTTQHF
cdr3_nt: TGTGCCAGCTCACCGGACGGGAAGACCACGACCCAGCATTTT

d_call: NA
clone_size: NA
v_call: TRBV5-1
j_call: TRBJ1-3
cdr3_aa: CASSLLPTGGNTIYF
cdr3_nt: TGCGCCAGCAGCCTGCTACCGACAGGCGGAAACACCATATATTTT

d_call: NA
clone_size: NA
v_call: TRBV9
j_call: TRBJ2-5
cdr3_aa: CASSVEGRGVSWETQYF
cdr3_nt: TGTGCCAGCAGCGTAGAAGGCAGGGGAGTAAGTTGGGAGACCCAGTACTTC

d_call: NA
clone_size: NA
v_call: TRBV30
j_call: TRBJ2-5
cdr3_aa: CAWSGQKETQYF
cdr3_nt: TGTGCCTGGAGTGGACAGAAAGAGACCCAGTACTTC

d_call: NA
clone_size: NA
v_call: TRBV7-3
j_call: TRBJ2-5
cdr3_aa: CASASAEETQYF
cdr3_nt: TGTGCCAGCGCCTCTGCGGAAGAGACCCAGTACTTC

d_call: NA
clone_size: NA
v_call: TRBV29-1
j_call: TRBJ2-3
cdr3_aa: CSVDQGTTDTQYF
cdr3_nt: TGCAGCGTAGACCAGGGGACCACAGATACGCAGTATTTT

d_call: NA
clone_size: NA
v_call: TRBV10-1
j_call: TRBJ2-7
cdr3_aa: CASSEREAGTGKYEQYF
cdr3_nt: TGCGCCAGCAGTGAAAGAGAAGCCGGGACTGGCAAGTACGAGCAGTACTTC

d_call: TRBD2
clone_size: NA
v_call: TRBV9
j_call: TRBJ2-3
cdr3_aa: CASSVEGTSGTDTQYF
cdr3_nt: TGTGCCAGCAGCGTAGAAGGGACTAGCGGCACAGATACGCAGTATTTT

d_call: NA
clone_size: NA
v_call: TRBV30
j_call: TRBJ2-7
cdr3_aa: CAWSTGASEQYF
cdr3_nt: TGTGCCTGGAGTACCGGCGCCTCCGAGCAGTACTTC

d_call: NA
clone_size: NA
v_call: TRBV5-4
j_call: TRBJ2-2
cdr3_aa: CASSPYGANTGELFF
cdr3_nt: TGTGCCAGCAGCCCCTACGGGGCGAACACCGGGGAGCTGTTTTTT

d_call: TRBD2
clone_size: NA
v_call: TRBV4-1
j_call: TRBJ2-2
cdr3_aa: CASSPRAGGDPGELFF
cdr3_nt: TGCGCCAGCAGCCCTCGAGCGGGGGGCGACCCCGGGGAGCTGTTTTTT

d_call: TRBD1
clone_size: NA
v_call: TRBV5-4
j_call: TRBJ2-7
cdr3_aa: CASSMDRDYEQYF
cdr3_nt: TGTGCCAGCAGTATGGACAGGGACTACGAGCAGTACTTC

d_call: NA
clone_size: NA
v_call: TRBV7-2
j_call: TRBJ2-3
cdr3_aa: CASSFGGPGADTQYF
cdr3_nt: TGTGCCAGCAGCTTCGGGGGCCCGGGGGCAGATACGCAGTATTTT

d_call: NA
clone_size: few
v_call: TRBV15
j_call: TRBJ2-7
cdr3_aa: CATSSPHSGPDGGYEQYF
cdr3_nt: TGTGCCACCAGCAGTCCCCACTCGGGACCAGACGGCGGATACGAGCAGTACTTC

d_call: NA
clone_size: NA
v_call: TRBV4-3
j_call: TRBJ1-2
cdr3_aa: CASSQRGHYGYTF
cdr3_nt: TGCGCCAGCAGCCAACGCGGACACTATGGCTACACCTTC